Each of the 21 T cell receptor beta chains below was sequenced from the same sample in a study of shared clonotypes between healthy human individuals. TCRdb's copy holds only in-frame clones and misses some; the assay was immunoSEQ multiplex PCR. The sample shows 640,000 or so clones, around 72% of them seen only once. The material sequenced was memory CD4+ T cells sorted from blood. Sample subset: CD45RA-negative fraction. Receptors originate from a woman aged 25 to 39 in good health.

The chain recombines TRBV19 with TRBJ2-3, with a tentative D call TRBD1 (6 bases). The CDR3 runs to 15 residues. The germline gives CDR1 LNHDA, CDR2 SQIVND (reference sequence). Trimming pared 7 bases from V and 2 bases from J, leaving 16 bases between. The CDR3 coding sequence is TGTGCCAGTACCCCCAGTGGACAGCCCACAGATACGCAGTATTTT. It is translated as CASTPSGQPTDTQYF.

Here the CDR3 DNA reads TGTGCCATCAGTGAGCGGGAGGGCCGCGAGCAGTACTTC. This encodes CAISEREGREQYF. The chain combines TRBV10-3 with TRBJ2-7; 8 bases line up with TRBD2. With V trimmed by 2 bases and J by 6 bases, 3 bases remained unmatched. The germline V gene encodes CDR1 ENHRY and CDR2 SYGVKD. CDR3 length: 13 residues.

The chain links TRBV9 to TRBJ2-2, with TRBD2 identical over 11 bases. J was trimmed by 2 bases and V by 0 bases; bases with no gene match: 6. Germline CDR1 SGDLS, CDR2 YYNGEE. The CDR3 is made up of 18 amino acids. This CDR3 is CASSVVGGLAANTGELFF. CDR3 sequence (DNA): TGTGCCAGCAGCGTAGTGGGGGGACTAGCGGCAAACACCGGGGAGCTGTTTTTT.

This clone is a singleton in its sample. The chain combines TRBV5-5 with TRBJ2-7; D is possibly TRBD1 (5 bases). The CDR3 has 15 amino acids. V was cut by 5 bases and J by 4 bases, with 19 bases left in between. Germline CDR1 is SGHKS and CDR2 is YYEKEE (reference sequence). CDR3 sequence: CASSSTGNSKYEQYF. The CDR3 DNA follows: TGTGCCAGCAGTTCTACAGGAAACTCGAAGTACGAGCAGTACTTC.

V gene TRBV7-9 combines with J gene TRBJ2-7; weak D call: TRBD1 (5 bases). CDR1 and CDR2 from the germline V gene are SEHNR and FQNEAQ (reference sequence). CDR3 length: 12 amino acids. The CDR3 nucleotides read TGTGCTGTCCAGGGCGCCACCTACGAGCAGTACTTC. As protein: CAVQGATYEQYF.

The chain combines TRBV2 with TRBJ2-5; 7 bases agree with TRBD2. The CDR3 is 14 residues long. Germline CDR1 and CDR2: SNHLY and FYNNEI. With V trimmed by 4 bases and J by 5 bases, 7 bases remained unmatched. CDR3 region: CASSGGGSAETQYF. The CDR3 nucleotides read TGTGCCAGCAGTGGAGGCGGGAGTGCTGAGACCCAGTACTTC.

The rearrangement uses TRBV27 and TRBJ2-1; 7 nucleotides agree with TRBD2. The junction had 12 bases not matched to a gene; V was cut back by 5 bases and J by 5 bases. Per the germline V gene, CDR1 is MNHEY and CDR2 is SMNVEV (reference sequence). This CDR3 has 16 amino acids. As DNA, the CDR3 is TGTGCCAGCAGTCCTCATGTAGCGGGTGGGCACAATGAGCAGTTCTTC. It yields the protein CASSPHVAGGHNEQFF.

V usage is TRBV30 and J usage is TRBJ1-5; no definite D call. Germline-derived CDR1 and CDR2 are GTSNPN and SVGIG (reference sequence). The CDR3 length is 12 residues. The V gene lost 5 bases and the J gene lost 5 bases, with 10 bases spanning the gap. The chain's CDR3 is CAWGGRYQPQHF. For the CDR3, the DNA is TGTGCCTGGGGAGGCCGTTATCAGCCCCAGCATTTT. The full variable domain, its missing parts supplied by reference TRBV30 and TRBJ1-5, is SQTIHQWPATLVQPVGSPLSLECTVEGTSNPNLYWYRQAAGRGLQLLFYSVGIGQISSEVPQNLSASRPQDRQFILSSKKLLLSDSGFYLCAWGGRYQPQHFGDGTRLSIL.

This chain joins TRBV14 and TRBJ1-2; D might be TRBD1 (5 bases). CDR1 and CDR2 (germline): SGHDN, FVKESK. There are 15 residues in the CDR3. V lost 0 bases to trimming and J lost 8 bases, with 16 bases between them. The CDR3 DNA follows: TGTGCCAGCAGCCAAGATGAGGGGAGAGTCCTAGGCTACACCTTC. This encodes CASSQDEGRVLGYTF. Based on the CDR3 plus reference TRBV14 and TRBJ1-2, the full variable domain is EAGVTQFPSHSVIEKGQTVTLRCDPISGHDNLYWYRRVMGKEIKFLLHFVKESKQDESGMPNNRFLAERTGGTYSTLKVQPAELEDSGVYFCASSQDEGRVLGYTFGSGTRLTVV.

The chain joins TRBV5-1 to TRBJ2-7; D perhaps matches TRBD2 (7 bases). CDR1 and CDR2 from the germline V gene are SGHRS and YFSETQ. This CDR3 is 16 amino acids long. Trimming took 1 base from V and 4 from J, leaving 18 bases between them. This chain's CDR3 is CASSLSGRGIRYEQYF. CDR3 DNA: TGCGCCAGCAGCTTGTCGGGGAGGGGGATAAGATACGAGCAGTACTTC.

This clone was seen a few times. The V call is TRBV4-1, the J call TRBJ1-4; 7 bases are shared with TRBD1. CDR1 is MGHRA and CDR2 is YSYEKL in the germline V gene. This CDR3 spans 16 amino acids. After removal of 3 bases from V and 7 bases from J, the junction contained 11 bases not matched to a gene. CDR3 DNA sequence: TGCGCCAGCAGCCAGGGACCGGGACAGCCCTCTGAAAAACTGTTTTTT. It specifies CASSQGPGQPSEKLFF.

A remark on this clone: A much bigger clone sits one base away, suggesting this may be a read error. The CDR3 region has the DNA TGTGCCAGCAGCCCCGGGACAGGGGGCTACGAGCAGTACTTC. As protein: CASSPGTGGYEQYF. The chain is built from TRBV7-2 and TRBJ2-7; 11 bases are a match to TRBD1. V lost 5 bases and J lost 3; bases outside the gene matches: 3. Germline assignment: CDR1 SGHTA and CDR2 FQGNSA. CDR3 size: 14 residues. Full variable domain (remainder filled in from reference TRBV7-2 and TRBJ2-7): GAGVSQSPSNKVTEKGKDVELRCDPISGHTALYWYRQSLGQGLEFLIYFQGNSAPDKSGLPSDRFSAERTGGSVSTLTIQRTQQEDSAVYLCASSPGTGGYEQYFGPGTRLTVT.

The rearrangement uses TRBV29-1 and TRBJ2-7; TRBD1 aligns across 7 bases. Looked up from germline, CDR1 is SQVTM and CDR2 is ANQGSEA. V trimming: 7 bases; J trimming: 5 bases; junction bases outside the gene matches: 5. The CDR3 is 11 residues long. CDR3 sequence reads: CSARQGHEQYF. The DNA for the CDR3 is TGCAGCGCCAGACAGGGCCACGAGCAGTACTTC.

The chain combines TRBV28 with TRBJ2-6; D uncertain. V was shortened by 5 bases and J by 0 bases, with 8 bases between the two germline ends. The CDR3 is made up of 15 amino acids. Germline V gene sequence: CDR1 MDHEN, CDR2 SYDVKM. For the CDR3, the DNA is TGTGCCAGCAGTGGACCAGGCTCTGGGGCCAACGTCCTGACTTTC. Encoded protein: CASSGPGSGANVLTF.

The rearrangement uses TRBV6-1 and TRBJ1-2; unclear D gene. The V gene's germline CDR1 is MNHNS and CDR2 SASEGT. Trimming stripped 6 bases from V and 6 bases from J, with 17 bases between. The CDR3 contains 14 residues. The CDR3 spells CASRPLSLSNGYTF. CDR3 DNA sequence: TGTGCCAGCAGACCCTTAAGCCTCTCAAATGGCTACACCTTC.

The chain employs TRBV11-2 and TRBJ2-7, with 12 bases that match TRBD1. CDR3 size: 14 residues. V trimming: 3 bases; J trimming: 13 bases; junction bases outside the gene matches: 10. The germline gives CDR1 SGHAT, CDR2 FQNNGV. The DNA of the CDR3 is TGTGCCAGCAGCTTGGACCGGGACAGGGGGCGAGGTTACTTC. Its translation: CASSLDRDRGRGYF.

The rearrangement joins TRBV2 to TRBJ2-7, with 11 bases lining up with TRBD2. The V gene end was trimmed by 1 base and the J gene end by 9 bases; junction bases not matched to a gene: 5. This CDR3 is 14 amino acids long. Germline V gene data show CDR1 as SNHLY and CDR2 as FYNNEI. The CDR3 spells CASSEGLAGMGQYF. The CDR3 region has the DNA TGTGCCAGCAGTGAAGGACTAGCGGGAATGGGGCAGTACTTC.

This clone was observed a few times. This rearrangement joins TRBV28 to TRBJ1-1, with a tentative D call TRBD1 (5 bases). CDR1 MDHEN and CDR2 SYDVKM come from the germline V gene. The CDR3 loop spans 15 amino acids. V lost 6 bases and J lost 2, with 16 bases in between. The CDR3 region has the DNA TGTGCCAGCAGCCAACGGGCCAGGGCAAACACTGAAGCTTTCTTT. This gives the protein CASSQRARANTEAFF.

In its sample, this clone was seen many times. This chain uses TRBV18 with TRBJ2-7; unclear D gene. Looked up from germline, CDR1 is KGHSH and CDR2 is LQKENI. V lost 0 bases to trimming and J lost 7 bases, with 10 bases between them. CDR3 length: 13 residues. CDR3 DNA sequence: TGTGCCAGCTCACCACCGAAGACACAAGAGCAGTACTTC. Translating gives CASSPPKTQEQYF.

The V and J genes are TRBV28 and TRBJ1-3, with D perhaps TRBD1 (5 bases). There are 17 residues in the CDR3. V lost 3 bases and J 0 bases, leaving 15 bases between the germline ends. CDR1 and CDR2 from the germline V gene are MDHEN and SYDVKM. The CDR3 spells CASSLIGRGASGNTIYF. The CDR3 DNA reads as TGTGCCAGCAGTTTGATAGGTCGAGGGGCCTCTGGAAACACCATATATTTT.

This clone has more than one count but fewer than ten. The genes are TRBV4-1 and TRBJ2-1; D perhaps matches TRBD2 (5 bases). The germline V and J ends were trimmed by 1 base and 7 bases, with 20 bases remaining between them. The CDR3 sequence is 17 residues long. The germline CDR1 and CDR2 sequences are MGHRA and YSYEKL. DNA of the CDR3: TGCGCCAGCAGCCAAGTGATCCGGGATCATATACAGAATGAGCAGTTCTTC. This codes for CASSQVIRDHIQNEQFF.